This TCR beta chain comes out of a study of tumor and adjacent non-tumor tissue in lung cancer. Overall study: The patients, approximately nine men and roughly 5 women, were roughly 30 to 80 with stage I to III disease.

This CDR3 has 15 residues. Germline V CDR1 and CDR2: LGHNA, YSLEER. This clonotype was detected once. The CDR3 end shows no conserved phenylalanine or tryptophan, and so a read error is likely. The library came from three nested PCR rounds adapted from ARM-PCR protocols. TCRdb ran MiXCR on the multiplex PCR reads and lists one entry per CDR3 protein. The table includes some 120,000 distinct CDR3 sequences, 66% detected once. The template was RNA from unsorted bulk tissue. The chain has TRBV4-3 and TRBJ2-3; a possible D gene is TRBD2 (7 bases). This TCR was recovered from a man aged 30-40 years with non-small cell lung cancer. The sequenced sample consisted of lung tumor tissue. The CDR3: CVSSQEGGAVDTQYL. The CDR3 DNA follows: TGCGTCAGCAGCCAAGAGGGGGGGGCGGTAGATACGCAGTATCTT.